The T cell receptor (beta chain) described here comes from a study of shared clonotypes between healthy human individuals. Overall study: In total, the donors were two women and a few men aged 18 to 49.

This CDR3 has 13 residues. Looked up from germline, CDR1 is SQVTM and CDR2 is ANQGSEA. Germline trimming cut 3 bases from V and 5 bases from J; bases unmatched to any gene: 6. Study findings and constraints: Naive subsets generally had larger estimated richness than memory subsets.

Naive CD45RA+ and memory CD45RA-negative subsets were split from CD4+ cells. Method: immunoSEQ multiplex PCR; TCRdb's copy keeps in-frame clones and lacks some. This sample has 1 million to 1.2 million clones, with approximately 75% found just once. The sample holds one count of this clone. Its matching antigen is unknown. This TCR was recovered from a man between 18 and 35 years old in good health. Some clones in this sample may be carry-over from other donors' samples. The chain uses TRBV29-1 and TRBJ2-7, with 8 bases lining up with TRBD1. The sample taken for sequencing was memory CD4+ T cells from PBMCs. As to subset: CD45RA-negative fraction. The DNA for the CDR3 is TGCAGCGTTGAGGGACAGGCGTTCAACGAGCAGTACTTC. Its translation: CSVEGQAFNEQYF.